This is a list of T cell receptor beta chains from one sample in a study of CD4 and CD8 cells across lung adenocarcinoma regions. MiXCR, applied by TCRdb to the PCR reads, yields one record per CDR3 protein. In the table there are tens of thousands of distinct CDR3 sequences, approximately 54% of which are singletons. Sequencing used CD8+ T cells from the center of a lung tumor. The receptors were sampled from a female donor with lung adenocarcinoma. The CD4 and CD8 labels of this study may be unreliable. The CDR3 runs from the conserved cysteine through the conserved F or W. A D gene is named only where the DNA matches it firmly. Part of the rows lack a size; the others show once, few, many or a class for expanded clones.

V gene	J gene	clone size	D gene	CDR3 protein	CDR3 DNA
TRBV12-3/TRBV12-4	TRBJ1-2	many	-	CASSFGWDGYTF	TGTGCCAGCAGTTTTGGTTGGGATGGCTACACCTTC
TRBV10-2	TRBJ2-1	large	TRBD1	CASSEGTGGRNEQFF	TGCGCCAGCAGTGAGGGGACAGGCGGACGCAATGAGCAGTTCTTC
TRBV10-2	TRBJ2-1	-	-	CASSEPHTIQFVSNEQFF	TGCGCCAGCAGCGAGCCCCATACTATACAATTTGTGTCCAATGAGCAGTTCTTC
TRBV7-2	TRBJ2-1	-	-	CASRTVGGGGGNEQFF	TGTGCCAGCAGGACAGTAGGGGGTGGAGGGGGTAATGAGCAGTTCTTC
TRBV27	TRBJ2-1	few	TRBD1	CASRQYRGLGEQFF	TGTGCCAGCAGGCAATACAGGGGGCTGGGTGAGCAGTTCTTC
TRBV27	TRBJ2-4	-	-	CASGPKNIQYF	TGTGCCAGCGGTCCTAAAAACATTCAGTACTTC
TRBV6-6	TRBJ2-1	medium-sized	-	CASSYSWTSSEQFF	TGTGCCAGCAGTTACTCGTGGACTTCGAGTGAGCAGTTCTTC
TRBV4-1	TRBJ2-2	-	-	CASSQERNTGELFF	TGCGCCAGCAGCCAAGAGCGGAACACCGGGGAGCTGTTTTTT
TRBV10-3	TRBJ2-5	-	-	CAGVGGRDQETQYF	TGTGCGGGGGTCGGGGGGCGCGACCAAGAGACTCAGTACTTC
TRBV10-1	TRBJ2-2	-	-	CASSDPGLVSTGELYF	TGCGCCAGCAGTGATCCGGGGCTAGTGAGCACCGGGGAGCTGTATTTT
TRBV6-5	TRBJ2-3	-	-	CGSSWGAGSTDTQYF	-
TRBV27	TRBJ2-4	-	-	CASIQGSRDEDTQYF	TGTGCCAGCATTCAGGGGAGCAGGGATGAAGACACGCAGTACTTC
TRBV10-1	TRBJ2-3	once	TRBD2	CASSEGASGADKQYF	TGCGCCAGCAGTGAGGGGGCTAGCGGGGCCGATAAGCAGTATTTT